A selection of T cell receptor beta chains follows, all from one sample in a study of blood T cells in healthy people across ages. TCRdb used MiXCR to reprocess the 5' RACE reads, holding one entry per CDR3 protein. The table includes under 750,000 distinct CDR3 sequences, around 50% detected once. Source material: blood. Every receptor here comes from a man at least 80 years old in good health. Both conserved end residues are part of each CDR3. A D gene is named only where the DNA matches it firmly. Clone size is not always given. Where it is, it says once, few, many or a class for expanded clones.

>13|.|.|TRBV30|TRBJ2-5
CAWRRRPQETQYF
TGTGCCTGGAGGCGGAGGCCGCAAGAGACCCAGTACTTC
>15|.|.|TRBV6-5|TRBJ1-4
CASRRVGVANEKLFF
TGTGCCAGCAGAAGGGTGGGGGTCGCTAATGAAAAACTGTTTTTT
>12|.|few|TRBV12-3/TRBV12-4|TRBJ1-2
CASSFSSDGYTF
TGTGCCAGCAGTTTCAGCTCCGATGGCTACACCTTC
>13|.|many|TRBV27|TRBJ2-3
CASSLERGDTQYF
TGTGCCAGCTCTCTGGAGCGCGGAGATACGCAGTATTTT
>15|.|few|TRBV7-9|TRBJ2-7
CASSLDSWSQDEQYF
TGTGCCAGCAGCTTAGACAGCTGGAGCCAAGACGAGCAGTACTTC
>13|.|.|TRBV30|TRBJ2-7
CAWKQGRSYEQYF
TGTGCCTGGAAGCAGGGCAGAAGCTACGAGCAGTACTTC
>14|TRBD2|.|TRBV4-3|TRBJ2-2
CASSRGEGTGELFF
TGCGCCAGCAGCCGTGGGGAGGGGACCGGGGAGCTGTTTTTT
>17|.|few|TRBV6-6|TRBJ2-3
CASSYPSLSLSTDTQYF
TGTGCCAGCAGTTACCCGTCTCTATCCCTAAGCACAGATACGCAGTATTTT
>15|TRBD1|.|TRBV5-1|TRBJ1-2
CASSLVGQGIDGYTF
TGCGCCAGCAGCTTGGTGGGACAGGGAATCGATGGCTACACCTTC
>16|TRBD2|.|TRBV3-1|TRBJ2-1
CASSEAGGPSYNEQFF
TGTGCCAGCAGCGAAGCGGGGGGGCCCTCCTACAATGAGCAGTTCTTC
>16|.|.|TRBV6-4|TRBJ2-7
CASSDGVEGGPYEQYF
TGTGCCAGCAGTGACGGAGTTGAGGGCGGACCCTACGAGCAGTACTTC
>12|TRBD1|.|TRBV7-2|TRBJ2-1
CASSAQGVGQFF
TGTGCCAGCAGCGCACAGGGGGTTGGGCAGTTCTTC
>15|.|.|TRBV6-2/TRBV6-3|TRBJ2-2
CASTWGGANTGELFF
TGTGCCAGCACCTGGGGAGGCGCGAACACCGGGGAGCTGTTTTTT
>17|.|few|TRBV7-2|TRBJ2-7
CASSLNGGQHTFGEQYF
TGTGCCAGCAGCCTAAACGGCGGACAGCACACATTCGGCGAGCAGTACTTC
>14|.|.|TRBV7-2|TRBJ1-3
CASSPDSSGNTIYF
TGTGCCAGCAGTCCGGACAGCAGCGGAAACACCATATATTTT
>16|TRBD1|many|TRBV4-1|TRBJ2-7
CASSQEGRTGVDEQYF
TGCGCCAGCAGCCAAGAAGGAAGGACAGGGGTCGACGAGCAGTACTTC
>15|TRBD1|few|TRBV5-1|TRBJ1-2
CASSPRDRGSSGYTF
TGCGCCAGCAGCCCGCGGGACAGGGGAAGCTCTGGCTACACCTTC
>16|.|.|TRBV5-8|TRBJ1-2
CASSLGDIRLGGGYTF
TGTGCCAGCAGCTTGGGGGATATCCGATTAGGCGGTGGCTACACCTTC
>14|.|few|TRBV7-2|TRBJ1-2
CASSRRQVNYGYTF
TGTGCCAGCAGCCGAAGACAGGTTAACTATGGCTACACCTTC
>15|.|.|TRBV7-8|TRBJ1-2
CASSLAFQGGYGYTF
TGTGCCAGCAGCCTAGCGTTTCAGGGTGGCTATGGCTACACCTTC
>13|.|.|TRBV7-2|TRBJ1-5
CASSEPPAGPQHF
TGTGCCAGCAGCGAACCCCCCGCGGGGCCCCAGCATTTT
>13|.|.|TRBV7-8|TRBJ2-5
CVSSLDRQETQYF
TGTGTCAGCAGCTTAGACAGGCAAGAGACCCAGTACTTC
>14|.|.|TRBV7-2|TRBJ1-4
CASSYRAGDEKLFF
TGTGCCAGCAGCTACAGGGCGGGAGATGAAAAACTGTTTTTT
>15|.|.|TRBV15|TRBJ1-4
CATSRGATAGEKLFF
TGTGCCACCAGCAGAGGAGCCACCGCCGGCGAAAAACTGTTTTTT
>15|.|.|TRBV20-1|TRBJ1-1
CSATSVGRGNTEAFF
TGCAGTGCTACCTCAGTCGGCCGGGGGAACACTGAAGCTTTCTTT
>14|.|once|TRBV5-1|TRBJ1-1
CASSYDPVDTEAFF
TGCGCCAGTAGCTATGACCCGGTCGACACTGAAGCTTTCTTT
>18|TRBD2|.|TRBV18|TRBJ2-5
CASSPLGLRGGSQETQYF
TGTGCCAGCTCGCCTTTGGGACTCCGGGGAGGGTCCCAAGAGACCCAGTACTTC
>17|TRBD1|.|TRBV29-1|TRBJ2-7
CSVEDSRAGGPYNEQYF
TGCAGCGTTGAAGACTCCCGTGCAGGGGGCCCTTACAATGAGCAGTACTTC